This T cell receptor beta chain was retrieved from a study of blood T cell repertoires in COVID-19. V shed 4 bases, J shed 1 base, and the junction held 7 bases outside the gene matches. There are 16 residues in the CDR3. CDR1 and CDR2 from the germline V gene are SEHNR and FQNEAQ (reference sequence). This clone has just a few counts. Original analysis: Reference gene primers were amplified, and this amplification served to estimate nucleated cell counts. Measured with immunoSEQ multiplex PCR; TCRdb has only the in-frame clones, and not every one. Clonal size and the V and J genes are those of that table, whereas D and trimming came from the DNA. The repertoire consists of some 90,000 clones, with approximately 84% occurring once and the leading ten covering roughly 4.4%.

The gene calls are TRBV7-9 and TRBJ1-5; the match to TRBD1 covers 7 bases. Source material: peripheral blood. The TCR sequence derives from a man aged 60 to 69 with acute or convalescent COVID-19. This chain's CDR3 is CASSSSPGQSNQPQHF. DNA of the CDR3: TGTGCCAGCAGCTCCTCACCGGGACAGAGCAATCAGCCCCAGCATTTT.